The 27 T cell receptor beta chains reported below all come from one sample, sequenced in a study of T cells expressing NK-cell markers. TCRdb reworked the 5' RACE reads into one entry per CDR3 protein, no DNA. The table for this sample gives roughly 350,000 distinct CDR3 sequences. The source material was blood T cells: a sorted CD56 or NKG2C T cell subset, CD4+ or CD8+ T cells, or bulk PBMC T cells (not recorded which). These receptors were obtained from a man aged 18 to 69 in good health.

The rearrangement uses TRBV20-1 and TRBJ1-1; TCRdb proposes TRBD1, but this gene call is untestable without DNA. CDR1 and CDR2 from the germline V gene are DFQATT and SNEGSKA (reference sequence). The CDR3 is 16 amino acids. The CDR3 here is CSARGPLIGMNTEAFF.

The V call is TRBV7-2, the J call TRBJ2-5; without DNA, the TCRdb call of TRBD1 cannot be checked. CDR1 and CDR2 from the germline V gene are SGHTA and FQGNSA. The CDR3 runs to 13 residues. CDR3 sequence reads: CATKRGGKETQYF.

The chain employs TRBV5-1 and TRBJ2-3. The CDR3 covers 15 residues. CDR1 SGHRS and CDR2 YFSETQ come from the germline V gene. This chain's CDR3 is CASSTTEPRTDTQYF. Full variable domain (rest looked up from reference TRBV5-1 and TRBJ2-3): KAGVTQTPRYLIKTRGQQVTLSCSPISGHRSVSWYQQTPGQGLQFLFEYFSETQRNKGNFPGRFSGRQFSNSRSEMNVSTLELGDSALYLCASSTTEPRTDTQYFGPGTRLTVL.

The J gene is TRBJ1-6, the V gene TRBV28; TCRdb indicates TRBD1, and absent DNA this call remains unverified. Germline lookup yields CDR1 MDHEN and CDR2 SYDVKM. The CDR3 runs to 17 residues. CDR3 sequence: CASSTTAGRGYNSPLHF. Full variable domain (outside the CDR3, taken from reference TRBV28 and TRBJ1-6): DVKVTQSSRYLVKRTGEKVFLECVQDMDHENMFWYRQDPGLGLRLIYFSYDVKMKEKGDIPEGYSVSREKKERFSLILESASTNQTSMYLCASSTTAGRGYNSPLHFGNGTRLTVT.

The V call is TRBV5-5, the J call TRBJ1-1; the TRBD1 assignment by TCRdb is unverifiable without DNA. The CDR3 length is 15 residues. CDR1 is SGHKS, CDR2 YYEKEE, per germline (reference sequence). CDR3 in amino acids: CASGRTGVQNTEAFF.

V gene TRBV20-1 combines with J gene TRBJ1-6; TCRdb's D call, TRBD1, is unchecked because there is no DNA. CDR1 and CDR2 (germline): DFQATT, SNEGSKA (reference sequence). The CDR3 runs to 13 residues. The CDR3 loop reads CSARWTANSPLHF.

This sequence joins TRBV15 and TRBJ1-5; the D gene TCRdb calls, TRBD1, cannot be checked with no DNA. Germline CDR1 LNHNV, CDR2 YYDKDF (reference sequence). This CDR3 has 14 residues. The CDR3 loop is CATSRATGTRPQHF. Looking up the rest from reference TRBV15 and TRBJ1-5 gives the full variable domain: DAMVIQNPRYQVTQFGKPVTLSCSQTLNHNVMYWYQQKSSQAPKLLFHYYDKDFNNEADTPDNFQSRRPNTSFCFLDIRSPGLGDTAMYLCATSRATGTRPQHFGDGTRLSIL.

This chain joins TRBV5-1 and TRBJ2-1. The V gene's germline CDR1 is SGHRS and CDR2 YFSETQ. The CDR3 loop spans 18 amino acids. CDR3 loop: CASSLAATLRGSYNEQFF.

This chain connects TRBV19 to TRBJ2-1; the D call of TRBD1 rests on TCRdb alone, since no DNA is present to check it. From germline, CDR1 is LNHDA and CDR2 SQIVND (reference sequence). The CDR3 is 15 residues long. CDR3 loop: CASSNRDRGIYEQFF.

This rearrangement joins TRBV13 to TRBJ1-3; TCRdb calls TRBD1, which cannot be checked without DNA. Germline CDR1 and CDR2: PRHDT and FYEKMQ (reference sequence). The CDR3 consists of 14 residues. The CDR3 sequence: CASNRRDPGNTIYF.

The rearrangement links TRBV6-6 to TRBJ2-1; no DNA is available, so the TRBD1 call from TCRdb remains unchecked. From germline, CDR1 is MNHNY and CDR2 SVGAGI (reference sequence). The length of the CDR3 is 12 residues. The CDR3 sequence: CASSYGPVEEFF.

This CDR3 reads CASSQGGTPYQETQYF. The chain uses TRBV4-2 and TRBJ2-5; TCRdb gives TRBD1 as the D gene, but with no DNA this cannot be confirmed. The CDR3 length is 16 residues. CDR1 and CDR2 from the germline V gene are LGHNA and YNFKEQ.

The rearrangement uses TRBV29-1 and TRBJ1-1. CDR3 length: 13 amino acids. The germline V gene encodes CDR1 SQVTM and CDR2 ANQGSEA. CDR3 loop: CSVEGLLNTEAFF.

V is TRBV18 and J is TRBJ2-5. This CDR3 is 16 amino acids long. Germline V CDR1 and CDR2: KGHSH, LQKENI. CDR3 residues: CASSRSGGGWEETQYF. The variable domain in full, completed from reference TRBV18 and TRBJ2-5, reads NAGVMQNPRHLVRRRGQEARLRCSPMKGHSHVYWYRQLPEEGLKFMVYLQKENIIDESGMPKERFSAEFPKEGPSILRIQQVVRGDSAAYFCASSRSGGGWEETQYFGPGTRLLVL.

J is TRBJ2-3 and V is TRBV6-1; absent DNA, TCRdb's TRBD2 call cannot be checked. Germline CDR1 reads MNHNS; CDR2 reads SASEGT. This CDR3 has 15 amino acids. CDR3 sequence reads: CASSRGLAGTDTQYF.

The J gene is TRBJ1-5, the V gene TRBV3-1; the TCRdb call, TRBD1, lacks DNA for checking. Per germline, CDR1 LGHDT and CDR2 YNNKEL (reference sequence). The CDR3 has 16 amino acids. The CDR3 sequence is CASSQSDRFGNQPQHF.

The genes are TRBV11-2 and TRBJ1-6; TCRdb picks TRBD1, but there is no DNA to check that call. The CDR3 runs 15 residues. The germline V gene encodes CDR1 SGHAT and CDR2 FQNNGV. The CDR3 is CASSLSFRDNSPLHF.

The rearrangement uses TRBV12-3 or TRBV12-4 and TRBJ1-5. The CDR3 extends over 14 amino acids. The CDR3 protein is CASSQRYSNQPQHF.

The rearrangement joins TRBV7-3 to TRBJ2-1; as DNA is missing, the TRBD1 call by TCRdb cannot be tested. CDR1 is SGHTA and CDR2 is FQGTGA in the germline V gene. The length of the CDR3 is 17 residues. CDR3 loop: CASSLIGRTGGQNEQFF.

The CDR3 spells CASSLDSSVYEQFF. This rearrangement joins TRBV11-3 to TRBJ2-1. This CDR3 contains 14 residues. Germline CDR1 and CDR2: SGHNT and YENEEA.

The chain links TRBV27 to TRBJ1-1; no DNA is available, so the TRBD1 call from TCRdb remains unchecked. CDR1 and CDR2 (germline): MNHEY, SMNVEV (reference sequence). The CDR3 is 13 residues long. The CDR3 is CASWNLAPSEAFF.

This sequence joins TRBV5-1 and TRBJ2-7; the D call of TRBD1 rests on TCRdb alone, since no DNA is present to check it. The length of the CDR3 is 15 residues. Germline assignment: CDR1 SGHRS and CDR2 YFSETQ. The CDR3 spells CASSLVVGGLDEQYF.

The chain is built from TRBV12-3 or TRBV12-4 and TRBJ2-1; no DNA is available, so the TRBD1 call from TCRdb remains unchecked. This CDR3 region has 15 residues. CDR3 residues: CASSLPSGGVREQFF.

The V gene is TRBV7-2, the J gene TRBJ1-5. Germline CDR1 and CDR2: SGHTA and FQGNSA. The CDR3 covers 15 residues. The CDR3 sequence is CASSSESNSNQPQHF. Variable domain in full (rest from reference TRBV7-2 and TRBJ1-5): GAGVSQSPSNKVTEKGKDVELRCDPISGHTALYWYRQSLGQGLEFLIYFQGNSAPDKSGLPSDRFSAERTGGSVSTLTIQRTQQEDSAVYLCASSSESNSNQPQHFGDGTRLSIL.

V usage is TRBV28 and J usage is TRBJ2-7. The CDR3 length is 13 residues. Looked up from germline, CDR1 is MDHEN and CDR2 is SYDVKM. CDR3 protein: CASSSPNTYEQYF.

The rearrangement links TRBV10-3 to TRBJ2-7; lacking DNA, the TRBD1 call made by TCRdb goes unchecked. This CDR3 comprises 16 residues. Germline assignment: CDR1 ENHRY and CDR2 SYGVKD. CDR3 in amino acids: CAISDIVAGGSYEQYF.

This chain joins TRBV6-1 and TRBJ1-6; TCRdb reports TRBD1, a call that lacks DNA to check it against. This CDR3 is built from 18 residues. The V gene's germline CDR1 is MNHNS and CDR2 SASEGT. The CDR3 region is CASSPRDQGDKYNSPLHF.